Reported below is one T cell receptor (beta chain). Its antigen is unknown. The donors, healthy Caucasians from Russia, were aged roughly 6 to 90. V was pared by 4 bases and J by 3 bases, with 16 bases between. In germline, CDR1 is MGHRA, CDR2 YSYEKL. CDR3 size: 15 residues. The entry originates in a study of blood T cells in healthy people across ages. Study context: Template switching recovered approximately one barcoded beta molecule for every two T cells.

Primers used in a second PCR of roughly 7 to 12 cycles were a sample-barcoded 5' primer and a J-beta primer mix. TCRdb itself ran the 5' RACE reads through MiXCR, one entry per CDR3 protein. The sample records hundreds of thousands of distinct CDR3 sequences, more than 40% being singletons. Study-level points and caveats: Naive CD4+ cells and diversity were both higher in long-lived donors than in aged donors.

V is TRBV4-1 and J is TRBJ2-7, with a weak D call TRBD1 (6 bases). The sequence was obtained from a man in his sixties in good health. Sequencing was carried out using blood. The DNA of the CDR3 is TGCGCCAGCAGCCCCAACCATGCAGGGGACTACGAGCAGTACTTC. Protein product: CASSPNHAGDYEQYF.